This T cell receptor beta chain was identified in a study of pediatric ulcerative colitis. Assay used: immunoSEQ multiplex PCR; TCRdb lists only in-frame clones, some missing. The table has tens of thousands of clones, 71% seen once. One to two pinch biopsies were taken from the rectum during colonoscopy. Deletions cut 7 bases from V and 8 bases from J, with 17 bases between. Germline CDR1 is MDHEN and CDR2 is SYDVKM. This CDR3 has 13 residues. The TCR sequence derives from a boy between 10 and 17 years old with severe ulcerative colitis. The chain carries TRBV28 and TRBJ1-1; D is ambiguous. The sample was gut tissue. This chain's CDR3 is CASIILGGLEAFF. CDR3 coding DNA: TGTGCCAGCATCATACTTGGAGGGCTCGAAGCTTTCTTT.